Listed here is a single T cell receptor (beta chain). Antigen unknown. The data were produced by immunoSEQ multiplex PCR, yet TCRdb's version contains in-frame clones alone and is incomplete. The data contain tens of thousands of clones, roughly 83% of them singletons. The sample is drawn from a study of radiotherapy plus CTLA-4 blockade in lung cancer. Overall study findings and caveats: Reportedly, early blood T cell clone dynamics best predicted response, with interferon-beta.

The germline gives CDR1 SGHVS, CDR2 FNYEAQ. Trimming pared 1 base from V and 6 bases from J, leaving 10 bases between. This CDR3 is 15 amino acids long. The receptor was isolated from a human donor with non-small cell lung cancer who had a complete response to radiotherapy plus ipilimumab. Sample: peripheral blood, taken from a patient treated with radiotherapy plus ipilimumab. This chain uses TRBV7-6 with TRBJ1-6; no clear D. The DNA of the CDR3 is TGTGCCAGCAGCTTAGGGACGGGAGCTAATTCACCCCTCCACTTT. Amino acids: CASSLGTGANSPLHF. Full variable domain (rest looked up from reference TRBV7-6 and TRBJ1-6): GAGVSQSPRYKVTKRGQDVALRCDPISGHVSLYWYRQALGQGPEFLTYFNYEAQQDKSGLPNDRFSAERPEGSISTLTIQRTEQRDSAMYRCASSLGTGANSPLHFGNGTRLTVT.